This passage covers 3 T cell receptor beta chains from one sample sequenced in a study of blood T cell repertoires in COVID-19. Produced via immunoSEQ multiplex PCR; TCRdb's table is partial and in-frame only. The sample includes under 100,000 clones, approximately 84% of them seen just once. Sequenced input: peripheral blood. These receptors were collected from a man of 80 years or more with active or convalescent COVID-19.

This chain uses TRBV27 with TRBJ2-6, with a possible D match to TRBD1 (6 bases). V dropped 5 bases and J dropped 3 bases, with 20 bases sitting between them. The CDR3 is made up of 18 amino acids. Germline-derived CDR1 and CDR2 are MNHEY and SMNVEV (reference sequence). CDR3 in amino acids: CASSPSQGSFNGANVLTF. In nucleotides, the CDR3 is TGTGCCAGCAGTCCAAGTCAGGGGTCTTTCAATGGGGCCAACGTCCTGACTTTC.

This rearrangement joins TRBV27 to TRBJ2-2, with 7 bases that match TRBD1. Unmatched junction bases numbered 7, after V lost 6 bases and J lost 3 bases. Germline V gene sequence: CDR1 MNHEY, CDR2 SMNVEV (reference sequence). The CDR3 extends over 15 amino acids. This CDR3 is CASSRQGPDTGELFF. Here the CDR3 DNA reads TGTGCCAGCAGCCGACAGGGCCCGGACACCGGGGAGCTGTTTTTT.

This chain uses TRBV3-1 (or the pseudogene TRBV3-2) with TRBJ2-1; tentatively, D is TRBD1 (7 bases). This CDR3 has 14 residues. Deletions cut 6 bases from V and 6 bases from J, with 15 bases between. Germline V gives CDR1 LGHDT, CDR2 YNNKEL (reference sequence). DNA for the CDR3: TGTGCCAGCAGTCGGGGCCAGGGGGGCAATGAGCAGTTCTTC. Its translation: CASSRGQGGNEQFF.